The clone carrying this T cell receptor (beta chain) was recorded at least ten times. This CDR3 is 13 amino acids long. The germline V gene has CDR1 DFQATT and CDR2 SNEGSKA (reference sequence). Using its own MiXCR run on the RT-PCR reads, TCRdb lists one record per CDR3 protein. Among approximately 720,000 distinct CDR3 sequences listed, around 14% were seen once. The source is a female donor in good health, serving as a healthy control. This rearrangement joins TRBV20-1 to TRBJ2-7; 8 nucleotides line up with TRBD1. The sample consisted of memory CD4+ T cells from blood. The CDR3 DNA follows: TGCAGCACCTCACAGGGGGGCTCTTACGAGCAGTACTTC. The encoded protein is CSTSQGGSYEQYF.